These 8 T cell receptor beta chains share one sample of origin, sequenced in a study of blood T cell repertoires in COVID-19. The protocol was immunoSEQ multiplex PCR, while the TCRdb copy is restricted to in-frame clones and leaves out a portion. The sample lists tens of thousands of clones; around 91% were seen once. The sample taken for sequencing was peripheral blood. The receptors were sampled from a man between 18 and 29 years old with COVID-19, enrolled during active disease.

V gene TRBV3-1 (or the pseudogene TRBV3-2) combines with J gene TRBJ2-7, with D maybe TRBD1 (5 bases). The germline V gene encodes CDR1 LGHDT and CDR2 YNNKEL (reference sequence). The V end was cut by 3 bases, the J end by 2 bases, with 20 bases between. The CDR3 length is 17 residues. CDR3: CASSHARLGRVAYEQYF. CDR3 bases: TGTGCCAGCAGCCACGCCCGGTTGGGCAGGGTCGCCTACGAGCAGTACTTC.

V is TRBV11-2 and J is TRBJ2-1; 10 bases are a match to TRBD2. V shed 1 base, J shed 1 base, and the junction held 7 bases outside the gene matches. The CDR3 totals 18 residues. CDR1 is SGHAT and CDR2 is FQNNGV in the germline V gene. CDR3 protein: CASSLVLAGDGSYNEQFF. CDR3 coding DNA: TGTGCCAGCAGCTTAGTTCTAGCGGGAGATGGGTCCTACAATGAGCAGTTCTTC.

This chain links TRBV3-1 (or the pseudogene TRBV3-2) with TRBJ2-7; 7 bases are shared with TRBD2. Germline lookup yields CDR1 LGHDT and CDR2 YNNKEL (reference sequence). This CDR3 is built from 15 residues. V lost 5 bases and J lost 3; bases outside the gene matches: 10. The CDR3 DNA reads TGTGCCAGCAGCACCAGTGGGAGGGCAGGCTACGAGCAGTACTTC. Protein product: CASSTSGRAGYEQYF.

The chain employs TRBV28 and TRBJ2-1; D is uncertain. Germline values: CDR1 MDHEN, CDR2 SYDVKM. The CDR3 is made up of 11 amino acids. Trimming pared 6 bases from V and 3 bases from J, leaving 3 bases between. The CDR3 DNA sequence: TGTGCCAGCAGGTACTACAATGAGCAGTTCTTC. Its translation: CASRYYNEQFF.

The chain is built from TRBV11-2 and TRBJ2-7; TRBD1 agrees at 10 bases. CDR3 length: 15 amino acids. Germline V gives CDR1 SGHAT, CDR2 FQNNGV. The trim removed 4 bases at V and 2 bases at J, leaving 5 bases unmatched. This chain's CDR3 is CASSSPGQGTYEQYF. The DNA for the CDR3 is TGTGCCAGCAGCTCCCCGGGACAGGGGACCTACGAGCAGTACTTC. Variable domain in full (rest from reference TRBV11-2 and TRBJ2-7): EAGVAQSPRYKIIEKRQSVAFWCNPISGHATLYWYQQILGQGPKLLIQFQNNGVVDDSQLPKDRFSAERLKGVDSTLKIQPAKLEDSAVYLCASSSPGQGTYEQYFGPGTRLTVT.

The chain carries TRBV6-1 and TRBJ1-1, with a possible D match to TRBD1 (6 bases). Germline V gene data show CDR1 as MNHNS and CDR2 as SASEGT. The CDR3 has 14 amino acids. Between the trimmed V and J ends, which lost 2 bases and 4 bases, there was a span of 11 bases. This CDR3 is CASSEQGSVTEAFF. The CDR3 DNA sequence: TGTGCCAGCAGTGAACAGGGGTCGGTCACTGAAGCTTTCTTT.

Regarding this clone: Other nucleotide sequences in the sample specify the same CDR3. The chain links TRBV5-6 to TRBJ2-5, with 7 bases lining up with TRBD1. The V gene end was trimmed by 5 bases and the J gene end by 1 base; junction bases not matched to a gene: 8. This CDR3 is built from 15 residues. Germline CDR1 and CDR2: SGHDT and YYEEEE. The CDR3 nucleotides read TGTGCCAGCAGTCCTGGACAGGCACCCCAAGAGACCCAGTACTTC. The encoded protein is CASSPGQAPQETQYF.

This sequence joins TRBV6-2 or TRBV6-3 and TRBJ2-7, with D hard to call. CDR3 length: 17 amino acids. V lost 1 base, J lost 4 bases, and 20 bases lay in between. Germline V CDR1 and CDR2: MNHEY, SVGEGT. The CDR3 nucleotides are TGTGCCAGCAGTTACTATACCGCCGCCGGCACCGGGTACGAGCAGTACTTC. Translating it yields CASSYYTAAGTGYEQYF.